This TCR beta chain was recovered during a study of CD8 T cells in Susac syndrome. Diagnostic criteria defined recently for definite or probable disease were met by the Susac syndrome patients. Through negative isolation, CD4+ and CD8+ T cells were obtained, while TEMRA cells were enriched using FACS. This CDR3 has 13 amino acids. Trimming removed 4 bases at V and 5 bases at J, with 11 bases between. Looked up from germline, CDR1 is LGHDT and CDR2 is YNNKEL (reference sequence). RNA amounts of about 0.5 to 1 ug underwent reverse transcription with random hexamers. TCR beta CDR3 was amplified by immunoSEQ multiplex PCR. This amplification extended across 54 Vbeta and 13 Jbeta segments. TCRdb passed the immunoSEQ multiplex PCR reads through MiXCR, listing each CDR3 protein once. This sample has some 150,000 distinct CDR3 sequences, with about 95% found just once. A few counts support this clonotype.

This sequence originates from a human donor with Susac syndrome. Sample: CD4+ T cells from PBMCs. V usage is TRBV3-1 and J usage is TRBJ2-5; tentatively, D is TRBD2 (6 bases). The CDR3 DNA sequence: TGTGCCAGCAGCCGGGGACTCCTGGAGACCCAGTACTTC. Protein: CASSRGLLETQYF.